The 17 T cell receptor beta chains below all came from one sample that was sequenced in a study of control samples from healthy donors and cancer patients. Produced via immunoSEQ multiplex PCR; TCRdb's table is partial and in-frame only. The sample consists of some 100,000 clones, approximately 95% of them appearing once. Material: blood. The receptors derive from a man between 18 and 29 years old in good health.

The rearrangement joins TRBV11-2 to TRBJ2-5, with TRBD1 matching over 11 bases. The CDR3 loop spans 13 amino acids. From germline, CDR1 is SGHAT and CDR2 FQNNGV. V shed 7 bases, J shed 4 bases, and the junction held 2 bases outside the gene matches. This chain's CDR3 is CASIGQGAETQYF. DNA for the CDR3: TGTGCCAGCATAGGACAGGGGGCAGAGACCCAGTACTTC.

This clone appeared a single time. V is TRBV6-5 and J is TRBJ1-1; TRBD1 might be the D (5 bases). Trimming left V 4 bases short and J 3 bases short, with 9 bases between. CDR1 is MNHEY and CDR2 is SVGAGI in the germline V gene. The CDR3 loop spans 13 amino acids. The CDR3 loop reads CASSWDPDTEAFF. The CDR3 DNA reads TGTGCCAGCAGTTGGGACCCAGACACTGAAGCTTTCTTT.

This rearrangement joins TRBV9 to TRBJ2-1; 11 nucleotides align to TRBD2. The CDR3 extends over 16 amino acids. The V gene end was trimmed by 6 bases and the J gene end by 3 bases; junction bases not matched to a gene: 8. Germline V gene sequence: CDR1 SGDLS, CDR2 YYNGEE. The CDR3 region has the DNA TGTGCCAGCACCCAAGGGGGGACTAGCGGCTACAATGAGCAGTTCTTC. Its protein product is CASTQGGTSGYNEQFF.

The chain employs TRBV5-6 and TRBJ1-1, with 8 bases lining up with TRBD1. V lost 1 base to trimming and J lost 1 base; unmatched junction nucleotides: 6. The germline CDR1 and CDR2 sequences are SGHDT and YYEEEE. This CDR3 is 16 amino acids long. In DNA form, the CDR3 reads TGTGCCAGCAGCTTGAGGACAGGGCGGTCGAACACTGAAGCTTTCTTT. It specifies CASSLRTGRSNTEAFF.

This chain uses TRBV30 with TRBJ1-3; D might be TRBD1 (5 bases). Trimming removed 3 bases from V and 2 bases from J, with 11 bases in between. The CDR3 covers 14 residues. Germline CDR1 and CDR2: GTSNPN and SVGIG (reference sequence). CDR3 protein: CAWRVGLAGNTIYF. The CDR3 nucleotides are TGTGCCTGGAGGGTGGGGCTGGCTGGAAACACCATATATTTT.

Notes on this clone: Additional DNA sequences in this sample encode the identical CDR3. The V and J genes are TRBV11-3 and TRBJ1-1; D uncertain. Trimming removed 5 bases at V and 1 base at J, with 8 bases between. The CDR3 extends over 13 amino acids. Germline CDR1 and CDR2: SGHNT and YENEEA. The CDR3 sequence: CASSLAGNTEAFF. As DNA, the CDR3 is TGTGCCAGCAGCCTCGCAGGGAACACTGAAGCTTTCTTT.

This clone has a handful of counts. V gene TRBV19 combines with J gene TRBJ1-2, with 7 positions matching TRBD1. CDR1 LNHDA and CDR2 SQIVND come from the germline V gene (reference sequence). The ends lost 9 bases at V and 9 bases at J; junction bases unmatched: 7. The CDR3 consists of 11 residues. The CDR3: CASLWTGRYTF. DNA for the CDR3: TGTGCCAGCCTTTGGACAGGTCGCTACACCTTC.

This CDR3 reads CSVGLNTEAFF. The CDR3 nucleotides are TGCAGCGTAGGACTGAACACTGAAGCTTTCTTT. V usage is TRBV29-1 and J usage is TRBJ1-1; D remains unclear. The CDR3 loop spans 11 amino acids. Germline CDR1 SQVTM, CDR2 ANQGSEA. V was cut by 6 bases and J by 0 bases, with 5 bases left in between.

V gene TRBV10-3 combines with J gene TRBJ2-5; D gene ambiguous. CDR3 length equals 13 residues. V lost 0 bases and J lost 6, with 8 bases in between. Germline values: CDR1 ENHRY, CDR2 SYGVKD. CDR3 sequence (DNA): TGTGCCATCAGTGAGTCTTCGGTTCAGACCCAGTACTTC. It is translated as CAISESSVQTQYF.

The chain is built from TRBV23-1 and TRBJ1-1; D possibly corresponds to TRBD1 (6 bases). TRBV23-1 is an ORF for which the function is uncertain. CDR3 length: 17 residues. V was cut by 0 bases and J by 0 bases, with 14 bases left in between. CDR3 sequence (DNA): TGCGCCAGCAGTCAATCGCGGGCTGACAGGTTGAACACTGAAGCTTTCTTT. Translating gives CASSQSRADRLNTEAFF.

This rearrangement joins TRBV7-2 to TRBJ1-2; D is unclear. Trimming cost V 0 bases and J 2 bases, with 10 bases left between them. Germline V CDR1 and CDR2: SGHTA, FQGNSA. The CDR3 length is 15 residues. CDR3 amino acids: CASSLAGPVNYGYTF. The CDR3 bases are TGTGCCAGCAGCTTAGCAGGCCCAGTCAACTATGGCTACACCTTC.

CDR3 nucleotides: TGTGCCAGCAGTTTATATCAGGGGATGAACACTGAAGCTTTCTTT. Protein sequence: CASSLYQGMNTEAFF. V is TRBV27 and J is TRBJ1-1; D may be TRBD1 (6 bases). V was clipped by 1 base and J by 0 bases, with 9 bases between them. This CDR3 contains 15 residues. Germline V gene sequence: CDR1 MNHEY, CDR2 SMNVEV (reference sequence).

This clone appeared once. The chain carries TRBV7-9 and TRBJ2-2; 8 bases match TRBD1. Per the germline V gene, CDR1 is SEHNR and CDR2 is FQNEAQ (reference sequence). V gave up 5 bases and J gave up 2 bases; unmatched junction bases: 16. The CDR3 spans 19 residues. The CDR3 DNA sequence: TGTGCCAGCAGCCCTCAACTCCAGGGGGCCCAAAGAAACACCGGGGAGCTGTTTTTT. It specifies CASSPQLQGAQRNTGELFF.

This chain links TRBV18 with TRBJ2-5; 7 nucleotides line up with TRBD1. V shed 4 bases and J 1 base; nucleotides not matched to a gene: 12. Germline V CDR1 and CDR2: KGHSH, LQKENI. The CDR3 runs 17 residues. The CDR3 loop is CASSQALWGQSQETQYF. CDR3 bases: TGTGCCAGCTCACAAGCCCTATGGGGACAGTCCCAAGAGACCCAGTACTTC.

V usage is TRBV19 and J usage is TRBJ1-2; D uncertain. CDR1 LNHDA and CDR2 SQIVND come from the germline V gene (reference sequence). The V end was cut by 6 bases, the J end by 1 base, with 15 bases between. The CDR3 loop spans 15 amino acids. The CDR3 sequence: CASSPNEANNYGYTF. As DNA, the CDR3 is TGTGCCAGTAGCCCAAACGAAGCTAATAACTATGGCTACACCTTC.

V gene TRBV10-2 combines with J gene TRBJ2-7; no clear D. The CDR3 loop spans 13 amino acids. Looked up from germline, CDR1 is WSHSY and CDR2 is SAAADI. The V end was cut by 6 bases, the J end by 4 bases, with 13 bases between. CDR3 in amino acids: CASSGRLSYEQYF. The CDR3 DNA reads TGCGCCAGCAGCGGACGGCTAAGTTACGAGCAGTACTTC.

The CDR3 region has the DNA TGTGCCAGCAGTCGGGACGTAAACACTGAAGCTTTCTTT. Translated, it gives CASSRDVNTEAFF. The rearrangement joins TRBV2 to TRBJ1-1, with D possibly being TRBD1 (5 bases). The V end was cut by 5 bases, the J end by 2 bases, with 9 bases between. CDR3 length: 13 residues. The germline V gene encodes CDR1 SNHLY and CDR2 FYNNEI.